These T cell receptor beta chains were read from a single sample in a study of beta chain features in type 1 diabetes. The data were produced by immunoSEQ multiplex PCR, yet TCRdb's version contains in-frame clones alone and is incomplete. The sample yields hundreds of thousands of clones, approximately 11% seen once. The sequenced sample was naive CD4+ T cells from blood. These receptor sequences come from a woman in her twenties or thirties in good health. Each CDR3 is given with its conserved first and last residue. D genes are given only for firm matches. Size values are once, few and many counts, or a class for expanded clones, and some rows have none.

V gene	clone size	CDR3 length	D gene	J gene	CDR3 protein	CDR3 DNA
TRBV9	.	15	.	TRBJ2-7	CASSVGASPNYEQYF	TGTGCCAGCAGCGTAGGGGCTAGCCCTAACTACGAGCAGTACTTC
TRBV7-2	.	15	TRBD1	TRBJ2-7	CASSQSAGQGHEQYF	TGTGCCAGCAGCCAATCGGCGGGACAGGGCCACGAGCAGTACTTC
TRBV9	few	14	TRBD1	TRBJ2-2	CASSVATGAGELFF	TGTGCCAGCAGCGTAGCGACAGGGGCAGGGGAGCTGTTTTTT
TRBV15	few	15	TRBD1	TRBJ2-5	CATSRVRTGEQTQYF	TGTGCCACCAGCAGAGTCCGAACAGGGGAGCAGACCCAGTACTTC
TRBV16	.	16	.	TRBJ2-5	CASSQRGPGTQETQYF	TGTGCCAGCAGCCAACGAGGGCCCGGCACGCAAGAGACCCAGTACTTC
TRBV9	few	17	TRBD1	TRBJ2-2	CASSVRGQGARTGELFF	TGTGCCAGCAGCGTACGGGGACAGGGGGCGAGAACCGGGGAGCTGTTTTTT
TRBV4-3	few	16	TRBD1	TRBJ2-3	CASSQSPGQGADTQYF	TGCGCCAGCAGCCAATCTCCGGGACAGGGTGCAGATACGCAGTATTTT
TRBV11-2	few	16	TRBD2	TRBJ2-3	CASSSGFSGRGDTQYF	TGTGCCAGCAGCTCCGGATTTAGCGGGAGAGGGGATACGCAGTATTTT
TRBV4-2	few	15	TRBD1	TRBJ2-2	CASSSFGQGSGELFF	TGTGCCAGCAGCTCATTCGGACAGGGGTCCGGGGAGCTGTTTTTT
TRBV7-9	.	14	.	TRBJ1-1	CASSLGHLNTEAFF	TGTGCCAGCAGCTTGGGGCACTTGAACACTGAAGCTTTCTTT
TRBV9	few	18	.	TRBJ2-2	CASSPRSGSGPYTGELFF	TGTGCCAGCAGCCCTAGGTCCGGGAGCGGGCCCTACACCGGGGAGCTGTTTTTT
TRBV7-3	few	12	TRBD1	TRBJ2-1	CASSVQGNEQFF	TGTGCCAGCAGCGTACAGGGGAATGAGCAGTTCTTC
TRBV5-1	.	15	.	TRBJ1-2	CASSLGGETNYGYTF	TGCGCCAGCAGCTTGGGAGGTGAAACTAACTATGGCTACACCTTC
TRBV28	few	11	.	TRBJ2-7	CASSGYYEQYF	TGTGCCAGCAGCGGGTACTACGAGCAGTACTTC
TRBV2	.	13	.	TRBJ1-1	CASSVGGNTEAFF	TGTGCCAGCAGTGTGGGGGGGAACACTGAAGCTTTCTTT
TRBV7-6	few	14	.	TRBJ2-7	CASSDPDSSYEQYF	TGTGCCAGCAGCGACCCCGACAGCTCCTACGAGCAGTACTTC
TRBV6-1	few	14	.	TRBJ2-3	CASTTQARTDTQYF	TGTGCCAGCACTACACAGGCACGCACAGATACGCAGTATTTT
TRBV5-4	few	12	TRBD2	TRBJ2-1	CASSRDYYKQFF	TGTGCCAGCAGCAGGGACTATTACAAGCAGTTCTTC
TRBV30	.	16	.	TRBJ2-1	CAWKGASVSSYNEQFF	TGTGCCTGGAAAGGGGCTAGCGTTAGCTCCTACAATGAGCAGTTCTTC
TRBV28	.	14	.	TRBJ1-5	CASSLWQGIQPQHF	TGTGCCAGCAGTTTATGGCAGGGGATACAGCCCCAGCATTTT
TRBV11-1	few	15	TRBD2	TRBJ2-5	CASSPGLNIQETQYF	TGTGCCAGCAGCCCGGGACTAAACATCCAAGAGACCCAGTACTTC
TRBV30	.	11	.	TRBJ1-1	CAWSRGTEAFF	TGTGCCTGGAGTCGGGGGACTGAAGCTTTCTTT
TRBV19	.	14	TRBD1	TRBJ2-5	CASRGQAPYKTQYF	TGTGCCAGTAGGGGACAGGCGCCCTACAAGACCCAGTACTTC
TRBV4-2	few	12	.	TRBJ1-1	CASSPTRTEAFF	TGTGCCAGCAGCCCCACGAGAACTGAAGCTTTCTTT
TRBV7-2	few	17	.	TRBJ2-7	CASSPRRAGRVSYEQYF	TGTGCCAGCAGCCCGAGGCGGGCGGGAAGGGTCAGCTACGAGCAGTACTTC
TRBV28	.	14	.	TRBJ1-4	CASSFGEGREKLFF	TGTGCCAGCAGTTTTGGGGAGGGCCGGGAAAAACTGTTTTTT
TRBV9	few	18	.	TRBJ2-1	CASSGGADTAFSYNEQFF	TGTGCCAGCAGCGGAGGTGCAGATACGGCCTTCTCTTACAATGAGCAGTTCTTC
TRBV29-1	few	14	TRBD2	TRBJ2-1	CSVGGLGAYNEQFF	TGCAGCGTTGGGGGACTAGGCGCTTACAATGAGCAGTTCTTC
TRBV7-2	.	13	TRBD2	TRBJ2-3	CASRLAAGVTQYF	TGTGCCAGCAGGCTAGCGGCCGGGGTTACGCAGTATTTT
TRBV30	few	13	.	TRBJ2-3	CAWSGSGADTQYF	TGTGCCTGGAGTGGGTCGGGAGCTGATACGCAGTATTTT
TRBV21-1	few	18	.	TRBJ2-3	CASSNTSGRALSTDTQYF	TGTGCCAGCAGCAACACTAGCGGGAGGGCCTTGAGCACAGATACGCAGTATTTT
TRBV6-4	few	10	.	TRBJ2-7	CASSAGCVGF	TGTGCCAGCAGTGCGGGGTGCGTGGGGTTC
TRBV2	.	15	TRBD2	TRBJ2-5	CASKFGLAGWETQYF	TGTGCCAGCAAGTTCGGACTAGCGGGGTGGGAGACCCAGTACTTC
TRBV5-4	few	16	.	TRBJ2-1	CASSLDGTRGYNEQFF	TGTGCCAGCAGCTTGGACGGTACTAGAGGTTACAATGAGCAGTTCTTC
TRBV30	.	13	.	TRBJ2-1	CAWSKGGPEEQFF	TGTGCCTGGAGTAAGGGGGGGCCGGAGGAGCAGTTCTTC
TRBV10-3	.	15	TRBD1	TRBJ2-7	CAISDWGQTTYEQYF	TGTGCCATCAGTGATTGGGGACAGACAACTTACGAGCAGTACTTC
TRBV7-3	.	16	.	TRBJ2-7	CASSLDSGRGWAEQYF	TGTGCCAGCAGCTTAGACTCCGGTAGGGGATGGGCCGAGCAGTACTTC
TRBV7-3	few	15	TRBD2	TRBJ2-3	CASSLLAGDTDTQYF	TGTGCCAGCAGCTTACTAGCGGGAGACACAGATACGCAGTATTTT
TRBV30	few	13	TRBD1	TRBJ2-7	CAWMTGGGYEQYF	TGTGCCTGGATGACAGGGGGCGGGTACGAGCAGTACTTC
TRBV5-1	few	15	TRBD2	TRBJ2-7	CASSSLAGSSYEQYF	TGCGCCAGCAGCTCCTTAGCGGGTAGCTCCTACGAGCAGTACTTC
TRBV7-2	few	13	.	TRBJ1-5	CASSSQGYQPQHF	TGTGCCAGCAGCTCTCAGGGGTATCAGCCCCAGCATTTT
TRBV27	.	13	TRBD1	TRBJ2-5	CASPDRGQETQYF	TGTGCCAGCCCGGACAGGGGCCAAGAGACCCAGTACTTC
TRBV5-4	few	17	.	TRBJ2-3	CASSLGVLQLGADTQYF	TGTGCCAGCAGCTTGGGGGTTCTCCAATTAGGGGCGGATACGCAGTATTTT
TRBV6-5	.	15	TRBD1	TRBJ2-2	CASSYSRGRTGELFF	TGTGCCAGCAGTTACTCGAGGGGGCGAACCGGGGAGCTGTTTTTT
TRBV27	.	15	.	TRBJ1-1	CASRKISGGNTEAFF	TGTGCCAGCAGGAAAATCAGCGGGGGTAACACTGAAGCTTTCTTT
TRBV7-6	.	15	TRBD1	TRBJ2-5	CASSLQGASVETQYF	TGTGCCAGCAGCCTCCAGGGGGCATCTGTAGAGACCCAGTACTTC
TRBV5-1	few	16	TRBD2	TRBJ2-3	CASSKLAGLSTDTQYF	TGCGCCAGCAGCAAACTAGCGGGCCTAAGCACAGATACGCAGTATTTT
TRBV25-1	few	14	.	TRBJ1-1	CASSEWGGNTEAFF	TGTGCCAGCAGTGAATGGGGGGGCAACACTGAAGCTTTCTTT
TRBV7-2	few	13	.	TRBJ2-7	CASSPQGGYEQYF	TGTGCCAGCAGCCCTCAAGGCGGGTACGAGCAGTACTTC
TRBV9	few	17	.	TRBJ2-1	CASSVAATRELHNEQFF	TGTGCCAGCAGCGTAGCGGCTACCCGGGAGTTGCACAATGAGCAGTTCTTC